A single sample gave rise to the 16 T cell receptor beta chains below, sequenced in a study of shared clonotypes between healthy human individuals. The protocol was immunoSEQ multiplex PCR, while the TCRdb copy is restricted to in-frame clones and leaves out a portion. This sample has 2 million to 2.5 million clones; about 95% occur once, and the top ten carry more than 0.1%. The sequenced material came from naive CD4+ T cells sorted from blood. As for subset: CD45RA+ positively selected. Every receptor here comes from a man younger than 35 in good health.

V is TRBV9 and J is TRBJ2-5; D not certain. V lost 3 bases and J lost 5, with 14 bases in between. Per the germline V gene, CDR1 is SGDLS and CDR2 is YYNGEE. The CDR3 is made up of 14 amino acids. The CDR3 is CASSEQPSLETQYF. CDR3 bases: TGTGCCAGCAGCGAACAGCCAAGCCTGGAGACCCAGTACTTC.

This clone was detected once. The rearrangement links TRBV7-9 to TRBJ2-7, with D tentatively TRBD1 (6 bases). Per germline, CDR1 SEHNR and CDR2 FQNEAQ (reference sequence). The length of the CDR3 is 18 residues. The germline V and J ends were trimmed by 5 bases and 2 bases, with 25 bases remaining between them. The CDR3 DNA is TGTGCCAGCAGCCGGGCCCCGACCTTCCCCACAGGGCCCTACGAGCAGTACTTC. This codes for CASSRAPTFPTGPYEQYF.

The rearrangement joins TRBV7-2 to TRBJ2-4, with TRBD1 as a possible D gene (6 bases). In germline, CDR1 is SGHTA, CDR2 FQGNSA. The CDR3 has 14 amino acids. Trimming cost V 1 base and J 7 bases, with 11 bases left between them. The CDR3 is CASSLGQGSNIQYF. CDR3 sequence (DNA): TGTGCCAGCAGCTTAGGGCAGGGGAGTAACATTCAGTACTTC.

This chain uses TRBV29-1 with TRBJ2-7; 8 bases agree with TRBD1. V lost 0 bases, J lost 7 bases, and 5 bases stayed unmatched. The CDR3 has 13 amino acids. Germline CDR1 is SQVTM and CDR2 is ANQGSEA. CDR3 sequence reads: CSVEETGDAEQYF. The CDR3 DNA sequence: TGCAGCGTTGAAGAGACAGGGGACGCGGAGCAGTACTTC.

Details on this clone: Additional DNA sequences in this sample encode the identical CDR3. J is TRBJ2-3 and V is TRBV18, with 13 bases that match TRBD2. This CDR3 region has 17 residues. The V segment lost 0 bases and the J segment 1 base; nucleotides outside the gene matches: 1. From germline, CDR1 is KGHSH and CDR2 LQKENI. This chain's CDR3 is CASSPPGLAGGTDTQYF. The CDR3 region has the DNA TGTGCCAGCTCACCACCCGGACTAGCGGGGGGCACAGATACGCAGTATTTT.

Of note for this clone: The same CDR3 also results from other DNA sequences found in this sample. This chain links TRBV7-2 with TRBJ2-2; 7 bases are a match to TRBD2. The CDR3 contains 16 residues. Losses at the gene ends were 1 base for V and 0 bases for J; bases not matched to a gene: 2. Germline assignment: CDR1 SGHTA and CDR2 FQGNSA. The CDR3 region has the DNA TGTGCCAGCAGCTTAGGAGGACTAGCGAACACCGGGGAGCTGTTTTTT. Translating it yields CASSLGGLANTGELFF.

As concerns this clone: Other DNA sequences from this sample encode an identical CDR3 as well. This chain links TRBV28 with TRBJ1-2, with 10 positions matching TRBD1. With V trimmed by 5 bases and J by 1 base, 4 bases remained unmatched. The CDR3 runs to 15 residues. Per germline, CDR1 MDHEN and CDR2 SYDVKM. The CDR3 DNA sequence: TGTGCCAGCAGTCTCCGGACAGGGGGTAACTATGGCTACACCTTC. It specifies CASSLRTGGNYGYTF.

Points on this clone: At the DNA level, this CDR3 is encoded by other sequences in the same sample as well. The chain employs TRBV6-5 and TRBJ1-6; 8 nucleotides line up with TRBD1. Looked up from germline, CDR1 is MNHEY and CDR2 is SVGAGI. This CDR3 is 14 amino acids long. V lost 6 bases and J lost 7; bases outside the gene matches: 5. The CDR3 coding sequence is TGTGCCAGCAGCCCCGGGACAGGAAATTCACCCCTCCACTTT. Translation: CASSPGTGNSPLHF.

The chain links TRBV6-6 to TRBJ1-2, with no clear D. There are 13 residues in the CDR3. V shed 6 bases and J shed 0 bases, with 8 bases lying between them. CDR1 and CDR2 (germline): MNHNY, SVGAGI (reference sequence). The CDR3 loop is CASSWGANYGYTF. CDR3 nucleotides: TGTGCCAGCAGCTGGGGTGCTAACTATGGCTACACCTTC.

In the case of this clone: At one of its ends the junction is not consistent with the germline gene, which may arise from a read error. Other DNA sequences in this sample translate to the same CDR3. V usage is TRBV5-1 and J usage is TRBJ2-3; 12 bases agree with TRBD1. This CDR3 comprises 14 residues. CDR1 SGHRS and CDR2 YFSETQ come from the germline V gene. The CDR3, as DNA: TGCGCCAGCAGCGGGACAGGGGGCACGGATACGCAGTATTTT. Protein: CASSGTGGTDTQYF.

This clone appeared a single time. Relative to the germline gene, one junction end is altered; a read error may explain this. V usage is TRBV7-7 and J usage is TRBJ2-3, with 8 bases that match TRBD2. The CDR3 contains 16 residues. Germline CDR1 reads SSHAT; CDR2 reads FNYEAQ (reference sequence). The CDR3, as DNA: TGTGCTAGCAGCTTAAGTTACGGCGGGGGGATGGATACGCAGTATTTT. Protein product: CASSLSYGGGMDTQYF.

The chain couples TRBV6-5 to TRBJ2-3; perhaps TRBD2 as D (5 bases). Per the germline V gene, CDR1 is MNHEY and CDR2 is SVGAGI. V was pared by 6 bases and J by 0 bases, with 10 bases between. The CDR3 totals 14 residues. CDR3 coding DNA: TGTGCCAGCAGCCTGACTATTAGCACAGATACGCAGTATTTT. Translated: CASSLTISTDTQYF.

A single count supports this clone. This chain connects TRBV6-7 to TRBJ1-2, with TRBD1 matching over 10 bases. TRBV6-7 falls under the ORF class, with uncertain function. Trimming removed 4 bases from V and 9 bases from J; junction bases left unmatched: 14. The CDR3 runs to 16 residues. The CDR3, as DNA: TGTGCCAGCAGTTCAGGACAGGGGGTGTCAGAGAGGCGCTACACCTTC. This sequence encodes CASSSGQGVSERRYTF.

V usage is TRBV30 and J usage is TRBJ1-1, with 7 nucleotides matching TRBD1. Germline V gives CDR1 GTSNPN, CDR2 SVGIG (reference sequence). There are 14 residues in the CDR3. Germline trimming cut 7 bases from V and 1 base from J; bases unmatched to any gene: 9. As DNA, the CDR3 is TGTGCCTCAGACAGGGCGTGGGGGAACACTGAAGCTTTCTTT. Its translation: CASDRAWGNTEAFF.

This rearrangement joins TRBV5-1 to TRBJ2-2; D remains unclear. The V gene's germline CDR1 is SGHRS and CDR2 YFSETQ. V was pared by 4 bases and J by 2 bases, with 12 bases between. The CDR3 is made up of 15 amino acids. The CDR3 sequence is CASSPLTTNTGELFF. CDR3 in DNA: TGCGCCAGCAGCCCCCTTACCACTAACACCGGGGAGCTGTTTTTT.

Notes on this clone: Other DNA sequences in the sample encode the same CDR3. The chain joins TRBV6-5 to TRBJ2-2; D might be TRBD2 (5 bases). V was pared by 6 bases and J by 5 bases, with 7 bases between. Germline loops: CDR1 MNHEY, CDR2 SVGAGI. The CDR3 spans 12 residues. The CDR3 spells CASSRETGELFF. The CDR3 DNA sequence: TGTGCCAGCAGCCGGGAAACCGGGGAGCTGTTTTTT.